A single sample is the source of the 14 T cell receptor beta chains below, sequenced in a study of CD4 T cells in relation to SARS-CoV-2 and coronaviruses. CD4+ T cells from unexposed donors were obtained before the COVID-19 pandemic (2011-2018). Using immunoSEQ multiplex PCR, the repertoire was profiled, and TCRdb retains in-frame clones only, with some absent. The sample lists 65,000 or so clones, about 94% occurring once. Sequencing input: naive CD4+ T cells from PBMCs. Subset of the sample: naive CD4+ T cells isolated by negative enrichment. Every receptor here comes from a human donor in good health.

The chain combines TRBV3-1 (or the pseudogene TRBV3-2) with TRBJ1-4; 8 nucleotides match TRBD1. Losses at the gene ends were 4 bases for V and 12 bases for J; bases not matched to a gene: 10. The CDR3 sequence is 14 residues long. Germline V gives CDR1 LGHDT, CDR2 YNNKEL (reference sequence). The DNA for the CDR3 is TGTGCCAGCAGCCCGCGGGACAGGTTGCGGGAACTGTTTTTT. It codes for CASSPRDRLRELFF.

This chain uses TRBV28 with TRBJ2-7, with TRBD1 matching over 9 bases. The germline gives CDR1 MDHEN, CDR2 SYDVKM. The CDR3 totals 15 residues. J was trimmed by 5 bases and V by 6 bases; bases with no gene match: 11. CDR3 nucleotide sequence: TGTGCCAGCAGCTCCCCCGGGACAGGGTACCACGAGCAGTACTTC. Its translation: CASSSPGTGYHEQYF.

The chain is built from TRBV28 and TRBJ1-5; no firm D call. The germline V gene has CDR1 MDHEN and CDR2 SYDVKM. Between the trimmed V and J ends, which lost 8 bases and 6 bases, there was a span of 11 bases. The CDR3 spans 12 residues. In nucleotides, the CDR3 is TGTGCCAGCGTGACGGTCGGTCAGCCCCAGCATTTT. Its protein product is CASVTVGQPQHF.

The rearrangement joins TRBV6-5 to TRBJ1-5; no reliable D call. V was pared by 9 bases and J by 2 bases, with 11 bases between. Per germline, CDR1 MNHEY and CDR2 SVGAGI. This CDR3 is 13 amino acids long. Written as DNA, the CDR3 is TGTGCCAGTCTTAACCCGGGCAATCAGCCCCAGCATTTT. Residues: CASLNPGNQPQHF.

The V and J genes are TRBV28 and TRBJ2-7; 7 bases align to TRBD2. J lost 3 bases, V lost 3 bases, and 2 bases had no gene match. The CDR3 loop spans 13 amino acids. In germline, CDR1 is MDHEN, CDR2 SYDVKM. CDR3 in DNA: TGTGCCAGCAGTTTGGGGAGGGTCTACGAGCAGTACTTC. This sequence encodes CASSLGRVYEQYF.

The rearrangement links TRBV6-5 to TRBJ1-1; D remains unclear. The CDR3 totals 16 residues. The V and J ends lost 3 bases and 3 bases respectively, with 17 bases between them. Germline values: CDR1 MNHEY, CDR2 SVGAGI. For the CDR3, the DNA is TGTGCCAGCAGTTATCGAGGGATCTCCCCGGACACTGAAGCTTTCTTT. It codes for CASSYRGISPDTEAFF.

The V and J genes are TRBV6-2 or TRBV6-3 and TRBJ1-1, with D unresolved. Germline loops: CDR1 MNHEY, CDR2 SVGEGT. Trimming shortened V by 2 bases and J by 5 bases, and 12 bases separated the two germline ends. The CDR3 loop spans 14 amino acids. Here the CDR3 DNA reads TGTGCCAGCAGTTACCCCCCGGTAGAAACTGAAGCTTTCTTT. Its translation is CASSYPPVETEAFF.

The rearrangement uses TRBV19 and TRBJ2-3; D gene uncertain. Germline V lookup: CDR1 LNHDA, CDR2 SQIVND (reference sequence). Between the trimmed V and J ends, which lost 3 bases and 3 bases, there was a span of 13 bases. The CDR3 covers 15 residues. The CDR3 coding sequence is TGTGCCAGTAGTATTTCCAGTACCTTAACAGATACGCAGTATTTT. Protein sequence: CASSISSTLTDTQYF.

CDR3 protein: CASSRQGSKDGYTF. The DNA of the CDR3 is TGTGCCAGCAGCAGACAGGGGAGTAAAGATGGCTACACCTTC. The chain is built from TRBV6-5 and TRBJ1-2, with 8 bases identical to TRBD1. The CDR3 length is 14 residues. In germline, CDR1 is MNHEY, CDR2 SVGAGI. The V gene end was trimmed by 6 bases and the J gene end by 6 bases; junction bases not matched to a gene: 9.

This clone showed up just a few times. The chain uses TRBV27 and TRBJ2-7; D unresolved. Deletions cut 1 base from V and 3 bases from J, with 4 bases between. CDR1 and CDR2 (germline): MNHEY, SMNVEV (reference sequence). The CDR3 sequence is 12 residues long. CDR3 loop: CASSLYGYEQYF. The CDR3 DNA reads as TGTGCCAGCAGTTTATACGGCTACGAGCAGTACTTC.

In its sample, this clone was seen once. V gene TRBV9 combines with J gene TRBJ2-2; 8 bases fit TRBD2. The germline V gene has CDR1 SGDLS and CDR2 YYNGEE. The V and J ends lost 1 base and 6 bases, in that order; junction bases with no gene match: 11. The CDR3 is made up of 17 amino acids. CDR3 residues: CASSVISSGSFPGELFF. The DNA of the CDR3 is TGTGCCAGCAGCGTAATATCGAGCGGGAGCTTCCCCGGGGAGCTGTTTTTT.

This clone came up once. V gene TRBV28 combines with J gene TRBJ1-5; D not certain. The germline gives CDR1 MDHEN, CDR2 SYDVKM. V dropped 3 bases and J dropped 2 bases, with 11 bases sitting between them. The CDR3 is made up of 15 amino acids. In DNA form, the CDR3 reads TGTGCCAGCAGTTTTGGGTACAGACGCAATCAGCCCCAGCATTTT. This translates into CASSFGYRRNQPQHF.

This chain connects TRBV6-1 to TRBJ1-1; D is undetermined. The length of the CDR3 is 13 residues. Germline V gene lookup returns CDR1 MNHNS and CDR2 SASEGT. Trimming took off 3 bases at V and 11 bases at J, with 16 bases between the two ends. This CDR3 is CASSDIPPPGAFF. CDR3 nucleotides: TGTGCCAGCAGTGATATCCCCCCCCCGGGGGCTTTCTTT.

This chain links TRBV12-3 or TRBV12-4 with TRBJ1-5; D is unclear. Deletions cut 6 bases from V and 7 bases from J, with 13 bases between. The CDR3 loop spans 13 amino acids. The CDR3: CASSLGFRQPQHF. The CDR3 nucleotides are TGTGCCAGCAGCCTAGGGTTTAGGCAGCCCCAGCATTTT.